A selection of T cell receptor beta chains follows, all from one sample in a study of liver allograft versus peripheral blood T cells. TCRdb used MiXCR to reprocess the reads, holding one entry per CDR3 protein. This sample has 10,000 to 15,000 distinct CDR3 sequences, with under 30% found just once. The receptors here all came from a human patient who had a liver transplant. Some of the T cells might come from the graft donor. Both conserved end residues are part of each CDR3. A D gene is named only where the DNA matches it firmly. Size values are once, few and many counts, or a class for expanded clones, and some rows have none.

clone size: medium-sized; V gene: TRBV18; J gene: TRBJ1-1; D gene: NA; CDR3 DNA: TGTGCCAGCTCACCGATGAACACTGAAGCTTTCTTT; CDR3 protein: CASSPMNTEAFF
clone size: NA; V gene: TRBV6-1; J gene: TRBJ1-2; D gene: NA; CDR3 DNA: TGTGCCAGCAGTCCACAGGTCGACTATGGCTACACCTTC; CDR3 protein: CASSPQVDYGYTF
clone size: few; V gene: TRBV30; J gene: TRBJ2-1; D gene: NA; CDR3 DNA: TGTGCCTGGAGTTTTGGGGGGGCTGGTTACAATGAGCAGTTCTTC; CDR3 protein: CAWSFGGAGYNEQFF
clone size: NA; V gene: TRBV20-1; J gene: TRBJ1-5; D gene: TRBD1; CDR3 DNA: TGCAGTGCTAGCCCTGGACAGGGCTATCAGCCCCAGCATTTT; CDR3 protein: CSASPGQGYQPQHF
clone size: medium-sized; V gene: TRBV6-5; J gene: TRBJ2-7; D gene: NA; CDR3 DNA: TGTGCCAGCAGTTACTCGTTTACCGGACCCTACGAGCAGTACTTC; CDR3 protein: CASSYSFTGPYEQYF
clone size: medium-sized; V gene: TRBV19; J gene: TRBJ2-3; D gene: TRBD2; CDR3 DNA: TGTGCCAGTAGCCCCGGACTAGCGACAGATACGCAGTATTTT; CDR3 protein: CASSPGLATDTQYF
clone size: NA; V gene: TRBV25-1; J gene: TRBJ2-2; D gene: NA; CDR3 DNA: TGTGCCAGCAGTGTAAAAATAACCGGGGAGCTGTTTTTT; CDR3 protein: CASSVKITGELFF
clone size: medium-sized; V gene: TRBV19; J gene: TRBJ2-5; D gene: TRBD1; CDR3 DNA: TGTGCCAGTACCTTCTCCGGGACAGGTAAAGAGACCCAGTACTTC; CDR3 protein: CASTFSGTGKETQYF
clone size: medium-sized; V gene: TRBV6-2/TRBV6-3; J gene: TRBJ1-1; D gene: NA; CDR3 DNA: TGTGCCAGCAGGGATAGGGGGGGGAACACTGAAGCTTTCTTT; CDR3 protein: CASRDRGGNTEAFF
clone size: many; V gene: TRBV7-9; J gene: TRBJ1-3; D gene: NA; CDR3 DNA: TGTGCCAGCAGCCGCGACAGAAACTCTGGAAACACCATATATTTT; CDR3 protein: CASSRDRNSGNTIYF
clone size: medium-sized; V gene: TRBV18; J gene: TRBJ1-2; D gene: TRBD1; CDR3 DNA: TGTGCCAGCTCACCGTCGTCAGCAGGGGGCGCTGATGGCTACACCTTC; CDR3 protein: CASSPSSAGGADGYTF
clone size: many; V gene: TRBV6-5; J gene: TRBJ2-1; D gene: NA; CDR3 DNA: TGTGCCGCCCGGGGGATTTATGAGCAGTTCTTC; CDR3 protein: CAARGIYEQFF
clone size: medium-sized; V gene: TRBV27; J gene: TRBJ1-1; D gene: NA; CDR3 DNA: TGTGCCAGCAGTTTATCCGTCAGCTACATGAACACTGAAGCTTTCTTT; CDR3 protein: CASSLSVSYMNTEAFF
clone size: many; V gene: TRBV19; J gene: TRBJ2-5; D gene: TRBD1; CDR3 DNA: TGTGCCAGTAGTATGAGGACAGGGCAAGAGACCCAGTACTTC; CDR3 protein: CASSMRTGQETQYF
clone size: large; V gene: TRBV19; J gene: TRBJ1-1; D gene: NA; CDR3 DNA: TGTGCCAGTAGTATAGGGCGGGGGCCTGCGAACACTGAAGCTTTCTTT; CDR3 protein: CASSIGRGPANTEAFF
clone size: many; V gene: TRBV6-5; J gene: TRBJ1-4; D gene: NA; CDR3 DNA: TGTGCCAGCAGGCCACAGGGTGCGGGTGGGGAAAAACTGTTTTTT; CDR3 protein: CASRPQGAGGEKLFF
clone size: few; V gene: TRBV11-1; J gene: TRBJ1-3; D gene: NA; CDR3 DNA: TGTGCCAGCAGCCGGGACCTCTCTGGAAACACCATATATTTT; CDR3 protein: CASSRDLSGNTIYF
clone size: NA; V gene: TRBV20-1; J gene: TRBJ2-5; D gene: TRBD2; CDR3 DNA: TGCAGTGCTAATAGCGGGGACGATCAAGAGACCCAGTACTTC; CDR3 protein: CSANSGDDQETQYF
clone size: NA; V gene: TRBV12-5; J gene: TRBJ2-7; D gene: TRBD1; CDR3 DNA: TGTGCTAGTGGGACGGGACAGGGAGTAATGTACGAGCAGTACTTC; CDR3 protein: CASGTGQGVMYEQYF
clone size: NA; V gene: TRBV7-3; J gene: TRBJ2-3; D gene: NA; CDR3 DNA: TGTGCCAGCAGCTTAGCTTGGACAGAAACTAGCACAGATACGCAGTATTTT; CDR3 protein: CASSLAWTETSTDTQYF
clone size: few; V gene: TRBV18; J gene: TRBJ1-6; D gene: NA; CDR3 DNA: TGTGCCAGCTCACTTTTAGACAGTCCCCGGGAACCCCTCCACTTT; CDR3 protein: CASSLLDSPREPLHF
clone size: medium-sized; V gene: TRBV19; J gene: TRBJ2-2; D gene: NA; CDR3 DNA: TGTGCCAGTAGTGCGAGCCCTAGGACCGGGGAGCTGTTTTTT; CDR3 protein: CASSASPRTGELFF
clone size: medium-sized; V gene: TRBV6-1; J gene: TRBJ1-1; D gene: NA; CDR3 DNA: TGTGCCAGCACGACCTCCAGGGGGAACACTGAAGCTTTCTTT; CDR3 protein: CASTTSRGNTEAFF
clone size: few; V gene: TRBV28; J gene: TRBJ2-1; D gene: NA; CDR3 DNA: TGTGCCAGCACTCGGAGCCTGATCAGCTCCTACAATGAGCAGTTCTTC; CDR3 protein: CASTRSLISSYNEQFF
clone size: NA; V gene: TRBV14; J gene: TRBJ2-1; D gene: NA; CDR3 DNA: TGTGCCAGCAGCCAAGGGTGGGGCCTGACAAGCTCCTACAATGAGCAGTTCTTC; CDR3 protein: CASSQGWGLTSSYNEQFF
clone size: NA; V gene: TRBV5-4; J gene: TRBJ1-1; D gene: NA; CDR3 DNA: TGTGCCAGCAGCTTGCAGACTGAAGCTTTCTTT; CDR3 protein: CASSLQTEAFF
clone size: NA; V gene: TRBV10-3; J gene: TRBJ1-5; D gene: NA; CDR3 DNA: TGTGCCATCGGGGAAAAGGGCAATCAGCCCCAGCATTTT; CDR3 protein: CAIGEKGNQPQHF
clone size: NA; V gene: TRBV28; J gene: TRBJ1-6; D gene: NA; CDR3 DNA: TGTGCCAGCAGTTTGACGGGTCCCGAGGCACCCCTCCACTTT; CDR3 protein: CASSLTGPEAPLHF
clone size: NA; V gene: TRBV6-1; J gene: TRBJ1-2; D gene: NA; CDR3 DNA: TGTGCCAGCAGAAACAGGGAAAGGGGTAACTATGGCTACACCTTC; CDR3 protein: CASRNRERGNYGYTF
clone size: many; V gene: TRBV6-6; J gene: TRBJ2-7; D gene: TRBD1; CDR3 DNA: TGTGCCAGCAGTTACTCGGGACAGGCAGTTAACGAGCAGTACTTC; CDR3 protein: CASSYSGQAVNEQYF
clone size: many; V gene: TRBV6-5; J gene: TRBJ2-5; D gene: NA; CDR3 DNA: TGTGCCAGCAGTTATGGGGTCCAAGAGACCCAGTACTTC; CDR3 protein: CASSYGVQETQYF